Listed below are T cell receptor beta chains from one sample, sequenced in a study of T cell responses to AZD1222 COVID-19 vaccine. Profiled with immunoSEQ multiplex PCR; TCRdb holds only in-frame clones, not every one. The sample has around 120,000 clones; approximately 85% are singletons. The specimen was peripheral blood, collected on day 0 of AZD1222 vaccination. The receptors were sampled from an adult in good health. CDR3s leave out the opening cysteine and the closing phenylalanine or tryptophan. D genes are given only for firm matches. Size values are once, few and many counts, or a class for expanded clones, and some rows have none.

V: TRBV5-5
D: .
J: TRBJ1-1
size: .
CDR3: ASSPHLERLAF

V: TRBV3-1/TRBV3-2
D: TRBD1
J: TRBJ1-2
size: .
CDR3: ASSKTGYYGYT

V: TRBV24-1
D: .
J: TRBJ2-1
size: .
CDR3: ATSLRNEQF

V: TRBV6-4
D: TRBD2
J: TRBJ2-1
size: .
CDR3: ASSARGGPYNEQF

V: TRBV27
D: .
J: TRBJ1-3
size: once
CDR3: ASSLTGMGNTIY

V: TRBV25-1
D: TRBD2
J: TRBJ2-1
size: .
CDR3: ASSDSGLAGGNEQF

V: TRBV7-6
D: .
J: TRBJ2-1
size: once
CDR3: ASSIHDEQF

V: TRBV30
D: TRBD1
J: TRBJ2-5
size: .
CDR3: AWVHPGGETQY

V: TRBV2
D: .
J: TRBJ2-2
size: .
CDR3: ASRGPPNTGELF

V: TRBV4-1
D: .
J: TRBJ1-6
size: .
CDR3: ASAEVPTRGGNSPLH

V: TRBV13
D: .
J: TRBJ2-6
size: .
CDR3: ASSLVGRVKRANVLT

V: TRBV7-2
D: TRBD2
J: TRBJ2-7
size: .
CDR3: ASSFGTSGYEQY

V: TRBV5-1
D: .
J: TRBJ2-4
size: .
CDR3: ASRLEGAGNIQY

V: TRBV19
D: TRBD1
J: TRBJ2-1
size: .
CDR3: ASSLGTVSEQF

V: TRBV19
D: .
J: TRBJ1-1
size: .
CDR3: ASKLGGVAF

V: TRBV27
D: TRBD1
J: TRBJ2-5
size: .
CDR3: ASRDRGLETQY

V: TRBV10-1
D: TRBD1
J: TRBJ1-2
size: .
CDR3: ASSDKTGNYGYT

V: TRBV6-5
D: .
J: TRBJ1-4
size: .
CDR3: ASSYSSNREREKLF

V: TRBV7-2
D: TRBD1
J: TRBJ1-2
size: .
CDR3: ASSSGQGFAYT

V: TRBV9
D: TRBD2
J: TRBJ2-7
size: .
CDR3: ASSATGTRSYEQY

V: TRBV18
D: TRBD1
J: TRBJ2-2
size: once
CDR3: ASLGQGTSGELF

V: TRBV3-1/TRBV3-2
D: TRBD2
J: TRBJ2-2
size: .
CDR3: ASSPFLAGEGTGELF

V: TRBV21-1
D: .
J: TRBJ1-5
size: .
CDR3: ASSGTGSYSNQPQH

V: TRBV12-3/TRBV12-4
D: .
J: TRBJ2-7
size: .
CDR3: ASRAGGVHEQY

V: TRBV5-4
D: .
J: TRBJ2-3
size: .
CDR3: ASSFWAEDTQY